The 9 T cell receptor beta chains listed next were all sequenced from one sample in a study of PD-L1 blockade in urothelial cancer. Time point reported: pretreatment peripheral blood. Clones were sequenced by immunoSEQ multiplex PCR, and TCRdb holds only the in-frame ones, with some missing. The data hold approximately 47,000 clones, with 82% observed a single time. Source: PBMCs, taken around atezolizumab (anti-PD-L1) treatment. These TCRs come from a man aged 50 or older with urothelial cancer.

The chain recombines TRBV4-1 with TRBJ1-6; 8 positions agree with TRBD1. The length of the CDR3 is 16 residues. V lost 2 bases and J lost 7; bases outside the gene matches: 7. CDR1 is MGHRA and CDR2 is YSYEKL in the germline V gene. CDR3 in amino acids: CASSQPNRGTNSPLHF. The CDR3 DNA reads TGCGCCAGCAGCCAACCGAACAGGGGGACAAATTCACCCCTCCACTTT.

The genes are TRBV2 and TRBJ1-4, with D maybe TRBD1 (5 bases). The V gene lost 6 bases and the J gene lost 4 bases, with 15 bases spanning the gap. Per germline, CDR1 SNHLY and CDR2 FYNNEI. The CDR3 is 15 residues long. The CDR3 region has the DNA TGTGCCAGCAGCCCAAGACAGTCTTTTAATGAAAAACTGTTTTTT. Residues: CASSPRQSFNEKLFF.

The V gene is TRBV5-4, the J gene TRBJ2-5; TRBD1 aligns across 10 bases. Germline V lookup: CDR1 SGHNT, CDR2 YYREEE (reference sequence). The junction had 13 bases not matched to a gene; V was cut back by 4 bases and J by 1 base. CDR3 length: 18 amino acids. CDR3 coding DNA: TGTGCCAGCAGCCTTGGGACAGGGGCTAACGCTTTCCAAGAGACCCAGTACTTC. Amino acids: CASSLGTGANAFQETQYF.

The V gene is TRBV28, the J gene TRBJ1-5; 7 positions agree with TRBD1. The length of the CDR3 is 11 residues. Trimming removed 6 bases from V and 10 bases from J; junction bases left unmatched: 3. Germline V gene sequence: CDR1 MDHEN, CDR2 SYDVKM. The CDR3 is CASSRDRPQHF. The CDR3 DNA sequence: TGTGCCAGCAGCCGGGACAGACCCCAGCATTTT.

Only a few counts were recorded for this clone. The chain employs TRBV11-2 and TRBJ2-3, with 10 bases that match TRBD2. Germline values: CDR1 SGHAT, CDR2 FQNNGV. Losses at the gene ends were 0 bases for V and 3 bases for J; bases not matched to a gene: 9. This CDR3 has 18 residues. The CDR3 nucleotides read TGTGCCAGCAGCTTAGATAAAAGCGGGGGGGCTGCGACAGATACGCAGTATTTT. Its translation is CASSLDKSGGAATDTQYF.

The chain is built from TRBV5-8 and TRBJ1-5; 10 nucleotides agree with TRBD1. The V and J ends lost 5 bases and 3 bases, in that order; junction bases with no gene match: 5. CDR1 and CDR2 (germline): SGHTS, YDEGEE. CDR3 length: 15 amino acids. For the CDR3, the DNA is TGTGCCAGCAGATCGGGACAGGGGATCAATCAGCCCCAGCATTTT. Amino acid sequence: CASRSGQGINQPQHF.

CDR3 sequence reads: CASSTGFSAGQGGYTF. The CDR3 DNA sequence: TGTGCCAGCAGTACAGGGTTTTCGGCCGGCCAGGGAGGCTACACCTTC. The V and J genes are TRBV7-2 and TRBJ1-2; a weak D match, TRBD1 (6 bases). Deletions cut 6 bases from V and 8 bases from J, with 25 bases between. The CDR3 runs to 16 residues. CDR1 and CDR2 (germline): SGHTA, FQGNSA.

Only one count was recorded for this clone. The V gene is TRBV19, the J gene TRBJ2-5; no reliable D call. Germline CDR1 and CDR2: LNHDA and SQIVND (reference sequence). The CDR3 extends over 14 amino acids. The V end lost 1 base, the J end lost 4 bases, and 10 bases lay between the germline ends. The CDR3 region has the DNA TGTGCCAGTAGTATAGTTCGCGGTGGAGAGACCCAGTACTTC. Its translation is CASSIVRGGETQYF.

Written as DNA, the CDR3 is TGTGCCAGCAGCTATAGAAATTTCGAATACGAGCAGTACTTC. It yields the protein CASSYRNFEYEQYF. The chain links TRBV6-6 to TRBJ2-7; D is unclear. Germline values: CDR1 MNHNY, CDR2 SVGAGI (reference sequence). Trimming pared 6 bases from V and 4 bases from J, leaving 16 bases between. This CDR3 region has 14 residues.